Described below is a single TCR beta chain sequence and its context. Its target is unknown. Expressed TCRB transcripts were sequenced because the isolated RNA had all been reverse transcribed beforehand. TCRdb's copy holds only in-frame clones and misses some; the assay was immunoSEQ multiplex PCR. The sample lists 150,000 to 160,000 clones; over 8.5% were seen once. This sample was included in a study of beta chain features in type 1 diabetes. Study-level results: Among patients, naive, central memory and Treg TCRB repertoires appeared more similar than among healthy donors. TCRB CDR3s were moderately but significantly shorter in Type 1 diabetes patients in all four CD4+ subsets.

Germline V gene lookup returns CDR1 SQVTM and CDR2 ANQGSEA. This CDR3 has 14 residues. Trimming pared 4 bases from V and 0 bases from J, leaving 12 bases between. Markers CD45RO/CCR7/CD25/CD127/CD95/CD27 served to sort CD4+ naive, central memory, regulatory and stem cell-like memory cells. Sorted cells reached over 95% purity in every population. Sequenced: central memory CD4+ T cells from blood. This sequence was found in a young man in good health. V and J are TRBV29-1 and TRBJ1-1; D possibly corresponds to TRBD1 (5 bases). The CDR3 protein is CSVGVGGVNTEAFF. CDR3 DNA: TGCAGCGTTGGGGTTGGGGGGGTGAACACTGAAGCTTTCTTT. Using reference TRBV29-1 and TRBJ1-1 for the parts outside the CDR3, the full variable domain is SAVISQKPSRDICQRGTSLTIQCQVDSQVTMMFWYRQQPGQSLTLIATANQGSEATYESGFVIDKFPISRPNLTFSTLTVSNMSPEDSSIYLCSVGVGGVNTEAFFGQGTRLTVV.